The sequence of this TCR beta chain was determined in a study of identical twins. Details on this clonotype: The antigen is undetermined.

Trimming took off 8 bases at V and 0 bases at J, with 14 bases between the two ends. The CDR3 has 14 amino acids. Germline lookup yields CDR1 SNHLY and CDR2 FYNNEI. Unique molecular identifiers were present on cDNA, and template switching added a universal primer site. A single record per CDR3 protein comes from TCRdb applying MiXCR to the 5' RACE reads. The repertoire holds some 1,600,000 distinct CDR3 sequences, with about 32% as singletons. Study-level points and caveats: Cord blood's abundant beta clonotypes had fewer insertions, unlike memory repertoires. It was out-of-frame TCR alpha sharing in monozygotic twins that models underestimated.

V is TRBV2 and J is TRBJ2-7, with D perhaps matching TRBD1 (6 bases). The sequenced sample consisted of cord blood. The clonotype originates from a newborn girl in good health. CDR3 residues: CASVHRDNSYEQYF. CDR3 bases: TGTGCCAGCGTCCACCGGGACAACTCCTACGAGCAGTACTTC.